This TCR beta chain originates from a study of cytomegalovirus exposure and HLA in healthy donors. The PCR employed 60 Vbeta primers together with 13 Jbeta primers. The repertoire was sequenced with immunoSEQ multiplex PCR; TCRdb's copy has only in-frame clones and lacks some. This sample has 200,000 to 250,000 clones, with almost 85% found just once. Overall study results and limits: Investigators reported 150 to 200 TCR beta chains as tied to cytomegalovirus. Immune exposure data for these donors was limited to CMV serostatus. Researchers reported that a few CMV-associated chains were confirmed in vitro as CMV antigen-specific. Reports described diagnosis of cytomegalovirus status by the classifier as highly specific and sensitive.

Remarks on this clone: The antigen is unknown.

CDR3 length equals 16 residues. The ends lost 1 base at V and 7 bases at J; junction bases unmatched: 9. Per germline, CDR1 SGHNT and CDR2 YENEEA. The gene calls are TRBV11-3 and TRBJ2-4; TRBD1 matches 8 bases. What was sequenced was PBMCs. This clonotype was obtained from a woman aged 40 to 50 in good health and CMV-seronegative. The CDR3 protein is CASSLATGQGGNIQYF. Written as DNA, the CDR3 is TGTGCCAGCAGCTTAGCAACCGGACAGGGTGGGAACATTCAGTACTTC. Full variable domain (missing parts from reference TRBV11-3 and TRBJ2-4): EAGVVQSPRYKIIEKKQPVAFWCNPISGHNTLYWYLQNLGQGPELLIRYENEEAVDDSQLPKDRFSAERLKGVDSTLKIQPAELGDSAVYLCASSLATGQGGNIQYFGAGTRLSVL.